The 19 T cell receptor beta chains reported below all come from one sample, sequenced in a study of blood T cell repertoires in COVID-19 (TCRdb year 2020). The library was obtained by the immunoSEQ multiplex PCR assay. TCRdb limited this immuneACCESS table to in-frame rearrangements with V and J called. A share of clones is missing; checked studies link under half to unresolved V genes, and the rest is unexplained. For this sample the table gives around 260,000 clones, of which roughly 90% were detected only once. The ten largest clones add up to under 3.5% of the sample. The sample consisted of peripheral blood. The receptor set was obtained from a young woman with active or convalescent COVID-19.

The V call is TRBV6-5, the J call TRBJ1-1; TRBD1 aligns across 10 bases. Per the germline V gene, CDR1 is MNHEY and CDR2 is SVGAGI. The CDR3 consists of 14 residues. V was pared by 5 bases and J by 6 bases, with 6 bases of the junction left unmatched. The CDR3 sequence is CASSKDRGIAEAFF. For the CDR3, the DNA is TGTGCCAGCAGTAAGGACAGGGGGATCGCTGAAGCTTTCTTT.

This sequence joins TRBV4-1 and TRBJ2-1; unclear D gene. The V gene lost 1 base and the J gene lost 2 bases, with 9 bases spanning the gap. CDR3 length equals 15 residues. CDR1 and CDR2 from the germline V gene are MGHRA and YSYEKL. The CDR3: CASSQGGTAYNEQFF. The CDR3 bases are TGCGCCAGCAGCCAAGGTGGTACAGCCTACAATGAGCAGTTCTTC.

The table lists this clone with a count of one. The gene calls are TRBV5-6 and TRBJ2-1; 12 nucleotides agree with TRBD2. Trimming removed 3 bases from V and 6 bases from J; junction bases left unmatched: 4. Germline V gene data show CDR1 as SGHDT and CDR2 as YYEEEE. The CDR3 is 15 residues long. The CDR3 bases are TGTGCCAGCAGCTCTAGCGGGGGGGCCGGCAATGAGCAGTTCTTC. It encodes CASSSSGGAGNEQFF.

Written as DNA, the CDR3 is TGTGCCATCAGTGAGTCGGGAGGGACAGGGCATCGGAGAAACACCATATATTTT. Protein sequence: CAISESGGTGHRRNTIYF. The chain links TRBV10-3 to TRBJ1-3; TRBD1 matches at 9 bases. This CDR3 has 18 residues. CDR1 and CDR2 (germline): ENHRY, SYGVKD. After removal of 0 bases from V and 5 bases from J, the junction contained 11 bases not matched to a gene.

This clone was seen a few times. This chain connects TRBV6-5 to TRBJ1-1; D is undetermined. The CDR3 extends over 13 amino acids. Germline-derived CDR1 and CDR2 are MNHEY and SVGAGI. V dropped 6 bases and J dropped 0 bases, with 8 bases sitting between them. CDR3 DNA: TGTGCCAGCAGGGGCAGGTTGAACACTGAAGCTTTCTTT. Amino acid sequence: CASRGRLNTEAFF.

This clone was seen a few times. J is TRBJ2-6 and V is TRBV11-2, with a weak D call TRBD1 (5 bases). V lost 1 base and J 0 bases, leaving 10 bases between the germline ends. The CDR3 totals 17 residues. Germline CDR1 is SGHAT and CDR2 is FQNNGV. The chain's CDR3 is CASSLAGHFSGANVLTF. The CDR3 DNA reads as TGTGCCAGCAGCTTAGCTGGACACTTCTCTGGGGCCAACGTCCTGACTTTC.

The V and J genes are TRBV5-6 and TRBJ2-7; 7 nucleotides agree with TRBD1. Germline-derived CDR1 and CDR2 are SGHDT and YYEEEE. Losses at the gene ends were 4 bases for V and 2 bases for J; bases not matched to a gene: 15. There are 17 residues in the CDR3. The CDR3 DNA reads TGTGCCAGCAGCCCCGGGACAGTCTATGATGGCACCTACGAGCAGTACTTC. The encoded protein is CASSPGTVYDGTYEQYF.

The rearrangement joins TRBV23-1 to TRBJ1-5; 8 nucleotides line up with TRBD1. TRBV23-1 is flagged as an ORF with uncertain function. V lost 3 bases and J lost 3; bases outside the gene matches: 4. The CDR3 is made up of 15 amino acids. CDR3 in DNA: TGCGCCAGCAGTCACCCGACAGGGGACAATCAGCCCCAGCATTTT. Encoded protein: CASSHPTGDNQPQHF.

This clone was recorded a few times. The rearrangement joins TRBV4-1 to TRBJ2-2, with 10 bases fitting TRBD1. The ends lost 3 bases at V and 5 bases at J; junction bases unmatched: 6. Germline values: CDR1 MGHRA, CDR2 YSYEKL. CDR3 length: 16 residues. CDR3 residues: CASSHPGTGATGELFF. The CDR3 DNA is TGCGCCAGCAGCCACCCCGGGACAGGGGCTACCGGGGAGCTGTTTTTT.

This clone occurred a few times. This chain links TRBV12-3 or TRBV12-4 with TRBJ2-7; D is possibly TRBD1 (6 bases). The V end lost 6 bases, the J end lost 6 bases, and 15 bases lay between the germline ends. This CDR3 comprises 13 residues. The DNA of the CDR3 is TGTGCCAGCAGCTGGGACACCTGGGGCGAGCAGTACTTC. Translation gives CASSWDTWGEQYF.

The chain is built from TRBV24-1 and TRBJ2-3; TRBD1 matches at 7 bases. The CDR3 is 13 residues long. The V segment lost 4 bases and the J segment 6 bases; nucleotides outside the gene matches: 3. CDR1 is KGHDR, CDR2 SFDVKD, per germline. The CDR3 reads CATSDRDSDTQYF. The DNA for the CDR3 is TGTGCCACCAGTGACCGGGACAGCGATACGCAGTATTTT.

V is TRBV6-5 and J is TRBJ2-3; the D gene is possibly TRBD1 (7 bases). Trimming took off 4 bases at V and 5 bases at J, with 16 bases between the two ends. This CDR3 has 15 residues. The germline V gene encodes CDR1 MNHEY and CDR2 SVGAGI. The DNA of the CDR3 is TGTGCCAGCAGTTCGACAGGGAAGGAGGGAGATACGCAGTATTTT. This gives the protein CASSSTGKEGDTQYF.

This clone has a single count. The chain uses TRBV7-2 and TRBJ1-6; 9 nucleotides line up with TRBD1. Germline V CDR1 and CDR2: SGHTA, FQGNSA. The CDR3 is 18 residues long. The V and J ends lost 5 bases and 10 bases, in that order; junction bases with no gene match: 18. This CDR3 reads CASSLRDRDYYSRSPLHF. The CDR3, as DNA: TGTGCCAGCAGCCTTCGGGACAGGGATTATTATTCTAGATCACCCCTCCACTTT.

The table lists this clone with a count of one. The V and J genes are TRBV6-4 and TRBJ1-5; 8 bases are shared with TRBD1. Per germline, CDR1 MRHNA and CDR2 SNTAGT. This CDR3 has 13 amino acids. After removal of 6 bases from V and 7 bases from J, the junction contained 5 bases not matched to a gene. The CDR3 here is CASSGQGGQPQHF. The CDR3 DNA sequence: TGTGCCAGCAGCGGACAGGGCGGACAGCCCCAGCATTTT.

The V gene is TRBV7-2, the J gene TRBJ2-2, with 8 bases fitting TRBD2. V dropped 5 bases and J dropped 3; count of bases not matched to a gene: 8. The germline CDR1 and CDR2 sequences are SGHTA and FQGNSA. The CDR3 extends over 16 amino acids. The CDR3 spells CASSPEAGADTGELFF. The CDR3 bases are TGTGCCAGCAGCCCGGAAGCGGGGGCCGACACCGGGGAGCTGTTTTTT.

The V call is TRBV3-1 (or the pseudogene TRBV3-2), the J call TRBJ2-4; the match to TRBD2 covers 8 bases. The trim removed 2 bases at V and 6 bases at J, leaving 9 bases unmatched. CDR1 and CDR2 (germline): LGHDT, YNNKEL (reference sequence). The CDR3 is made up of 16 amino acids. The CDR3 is CASSQTGRGVLNIQYF. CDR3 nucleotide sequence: TGTGCCAGCAGCCAAACTGGGCGGGGGGTTTTAAACATTCAGTACTTC.

CDR3 sequence: CAWSLGQGVNEKLFF. CDR3 nucleotides: TGTGCCTGGAGTCTAGGACAGGGGGTTAATGAAAAACTGTTTTTT. This chain joins TRBV30 and TRBJ1-4, with 10 positions matching TRBD1. The CDR3 is 15 residues long. Germline V gene sequence: CDR1 GTSNPN, CDR2 SVGIG (reference sequence). The J segment lost 4 bases and the V segment lost 2 bases, leaving 4 bases of the junction unmatched. The whole variable domain, remainder taken from reference TRBV30 and TRBJ1-4, is SQTIHQWPATLVQPVGSPLSLECTVEGTSNPNLYWYRQAAGRGLQLLFYSVGIGQISSEVPQNLSASRPQDRQFILSSKKLLLSDSGFYLCAWSLGQGVNEKLFFGSGTQLSVL.

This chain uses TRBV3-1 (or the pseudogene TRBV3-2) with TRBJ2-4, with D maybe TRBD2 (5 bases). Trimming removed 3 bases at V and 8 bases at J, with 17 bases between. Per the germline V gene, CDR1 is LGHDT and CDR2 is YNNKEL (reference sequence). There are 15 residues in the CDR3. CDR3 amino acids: CASSHEWGSGDIQYF. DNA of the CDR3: TGTGCCAGCAGCCACGAGTGGGGTTCCGGGGACATTCAGTACTTC.

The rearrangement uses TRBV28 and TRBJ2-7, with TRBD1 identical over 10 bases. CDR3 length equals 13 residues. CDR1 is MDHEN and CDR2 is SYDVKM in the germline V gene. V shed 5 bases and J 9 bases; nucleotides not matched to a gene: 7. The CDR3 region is CASSIRQGARQYF. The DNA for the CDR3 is TGTGCCAGCAGTATAAGACAGGGGGCGCGGCAGTACTTC.